The 25 T cell receptor beta chains given below trace back to one sample, sequenced in a study of identical twins (dated by TCRdb to 2015 to 2016). Library preparation was by 5' RACE. The sequencing machine was an Illumina HiSeq 2000. TCRdb reprocessed the public reads (quality trimming at Q25 with fastp, clone calling with MiXCR) and kept in-frame beta chains. Rows merge per CDR3 protein into single entries with the most common DNA and genes. The sample contains approximately 630,000 distinct CDR3 sequences, roughly 6.6% of them found a single time. The ten largest make up 1.6% of the sample. A further study also used this sample, focusing on yellow fever vaccine responses in identical twins.

Sequenced input: PBMCs. All receptors come from a woman under 30 in good health.

This clonotype was detected many times. The rearrangement uses TRBV5-1 and TRBJ2-1, with D perhaps TRBD1 (6 bases). V lost 5 bases to trimming and J lost 6 bases, with 12 bases between them. The CDR3 runs to 13 residues. In germline, CDR1 is SGHRS, CDR2 YFSETQ. As DNA, the CDR3 is TGCGCCAGCAGTGTACAGGGTAGCAATGAGCAGTTCTTC. This sequence encodes CASSVQGSNEQFF.

The sample holds a few counts of this clonotype. The genes are TRBV11-2 and TRBJ2-7, with TRBD1 matching 10 bases. The trim removed 4 bases at V and 7 bases at J, leaving 7 bases unmatched. Germline CDR1 and CDR2: SGHAT and FQNNGV. This CDR3 has 14 amino acids. This chain's CDR3 is CASSSPGDRGEQYV. CDR3 nucleotides: TGTGCCAGCAGCTCCCCTGGGGACAGGGGTGAGCAGTACGTC.

The chain joins TRBV29-1 to TRBJ1-2, with D perhaps TRBD1 (5 bases). CDR1 and CDR2 from the germline V gene are SQVTM and ANQGSEA. Trimming took 4 bases from V and 2 from J, leaving 11 bases between them. There are 13 residues in the CDR3. The CDR3 loop reads CSVVGQANYGYTF. In DNA form, the CDR3 reads TGCAGCGTTGTTGGACAAGCAAACTATGGCTACACCTTC. The variable domain in full, completed from reference TRBV29-1 and TRBJ1-2, reads SAVISQKPSRDICQRGTSLTIQCQVDSQVTMMFWYRQQPGQSLTLIATANQGSEATYESGFVIDKFPISRPNLTFSTLTVSNMSPEDSSIYLCSVVGQANYGYTFGSGTRLTVV.

This clonotype was detected only a few times. The chain joins TRBV12-3 or TRBV12-4 to TRBJ1-1; tentatively, D is TRBD1 (6 bases). V gave up 6 bases and J gave up 1 base, with 15 bases separating them. This CDR3 spans 15 amino acids. This CDR3 is CASRGAGLKNTEAFF. The CDR3 DNA sequence: TGTGCCAGCAGGGGGGCGGGTCTCAAGAACACTGAAGCTTTCTTT.

A single count supports this clonotype. J is TRBJ1-1 and V is TRBV29-1; D unclear. Germline-derived CDR1 and CDR2 are SQVTM and ANQGSEA. The V and J ends lost 7 bases and 4 bases respectively, with 19 bases between them. This CDR3 is built from 14 residues. Here the CDR3 DNA reads TGCAGCGCAGCCGGGCCTAACTTGGGCACTGAAGCTTTCTTT. Translation: CSAAGPNLGTEAFF.

The rearrangement links TRBV10-2 to TRBJ1-2; D remains ambiguous. The CDR3 runs 14 residues. V was cut by 3 bases and J by 2 bases, with 10 bases left in between. Germline V gives CDR1 WSHSY, CDR2 SAAADI. For the CDR3, the DNA is TGCGCCAGCAGTGATATTTCCGAGAACTATGGCTACACCTTC. Protein sequence: CASSDISENYGYTF.

The genes are TRBV12-3 or TRBV12-4 and TRBJ1-1; a weak D match, TRBD1 (6 bases). V was shortened by 5 bases and J by 0 bases, with 16 bases between the two germline ends. The CDR3 contains 16 residues. CDR3 sequence (DNA): TGTGCCAGCAGTGACCCCGGGGGCTTCATGAACACTGAAGCTTTCTTT. Encoded protein: CASSDPGGFMNTEAFF.

This clonotype occurred a few times. The J gene is TRBJ1-1, the V gene TRBV11-2; D is unclear. Deletions cut 4 bases from V and 4 bases from J, with 13 bases between. The germline V gene has CDR1 SGHAT and CDR2 FQNNGV. This CDR3 is built from 14 residues. CDR3 region: CASSWNPRGTEAFF. CDR3 nucleotides: TGTGCCAGCAGCTGGAATCCTCGGGGCACTGAAGCTTTCTTT.

The genes are TRBV11-1 and TRBJ2-6; 9 bases line up with TRBD1. The CDR3 has 19 amino acids. Germline V gene lookup returns CDR1 SGHAT and CDR2 FQDESV (reference sequence). V lost 2 bases to trimming and J lost 2 bases; unmatched junction nucleotides: 10. The CDR3 sequence: CASSLKGTGFGAGANVLTF. The DNA of the CDR3 is TGTGCCAGCAGCTTAAAGGGGACAGGGTTCGGAGCTGGGGCCAACGTCCTGACTTTC.

This clonotype has just a few counts. The gene calls are TRBV5-1 and TRBJ2-1; D might be TRBD1 (5 bases). This CDR3 has 15 amino acids. Trimming pared 6 bases from V and 0 bases from J, leaving 13 bases between. The germline V gene encodes CDR1 SGHRS and CDR2 YFSETQ. The CDR3, as DNA: TGCGCCAGCATTCGGAGCCAGGGCTCCTACAATGAGCAGTTCTTC. Amino acid sequence: CASIRSQGSYNEQFF.

CDR3 sequence: CSASPGQGDYEQYF. CDR3 DNA sequence: TGCAGTGCTAGCCCCGGACAGGGGGACTACGAGCAGTACTTC. This rearrangement joins TRBV20-1 to TRBJ2-7, with 10 nucleotides matching TRBD1. Germline lookup yields CDR1 DFQATT and CDR2 SNEGSKA (reference sequence). CDR3 size: 14 residues. V was clipped by 3 bases and J by 3 bases; unmatched bases: 5.

This clonotype appeared a few times. The CDR3 nucleotides read TGTGCCAGCGAACAAACAGGGAACAATGAGCAGTTCTTC. Protein sequence: CASEQTGNNEQFF. The chain joins TRBV7-9 to TRBJ2-1; D possibly corresponds to TRBD1 (6 bases). Per the germline V gene, CDR1 is SEHNR and CDR2 is FQNEAQ (reference sequence). Trimming stripped 8 bases from V and 5 bases from J, with 13 bases between. CDR3 length: 13 amino acids.

The chain is built from TRBV20-1 and TRBJ1-2; 8 positions agree with TRBD1. V gave up 6 bases and J gave up 6 bases; unmatched junction bases: 9. The CDR3 is 13 residues long. Germline CDR1 reads DFQATT; CDR2 reads SNEGSKA (reference sequence). In nucleotides, the CDR3 is TGCAGTGCCCCCATCCTGACAGGGGATGGCTACACCTTC. Its protein product is CSAPILTGDGYTF.

This clonotype has just a few counts. The chain joins TRBV10-3 to TRBJ1-5, with TRBD1 matching over 7 bases. The CDR3 is 14 residues long. CDR1 and CDR2 (germline): ENHRY, SYGVKD. Germline trimming cut 9 bases from V and 0 bases from J; bases unmatched to any gene: 5. CDR3 DNA: TGTGCCATAAGCCGGGACAGTAGCAATCAGCCCCAGCATTTT. This translates into CAISRDSSNQPQHF.

The sample holds a few counts of this clonotype. This chain uses TRBV7-2 with TRBJ2-1; a weak D match, TRBD1 (6 bases). The CDR3 is made up of 16 amino acids. Germline CDR1 is SGHTA and CDR2 is FQGNSA. Trimming pared 4 bases from V and 0 bases from J, leaving 13 bases between. The CDR3 spells CASSSQGLISYNEQFF. In DNA form, the CDR3 reads TGTGCCAGCAGCTCCCAGGGGCTTATCTCCTACAATGAGCAGTTCTTC. The full variable domain, with the rest looked up from reference TRBV7-2 and TRBJ2-1, is GAGVSQSPSNKVTEKGKDVELRCDPISGHTALYWYRQSLGQGLEFLIYFQGNSAPDKSGLPSDRFSAERTGGSVSTLTIQRTQQEDSAVYLCASSSQGLISYNEQFFGPGTRLTVL.

For the CDR3, the DNA is TGTGCCAGCAGTTACGGGAGACACCCATCCCCTAATTCACCCCTCCACTTT. Protein: CASSYGRHPSPNSPLHF. The chain is built from TRBV6-5 and TRBJ1-6; no firm D call. Germline-derived CDR1 and CDR2 are MNHEY and SVGAGI. V lost 2 bases to trimming and J lost 6 bases, with 17 bases between them. CDR3 size: 17 residues.

This clonotype was counted only a few times. The chain employs TRBV28 and TRBJ2-5, with 12 nucleotides matching TRBD2. In germline, CDR1 is MDHEN, CDR2 SYDVKM. This CDR3 has 16 residues. The J segment lost 4 bases and the V segment lost 2 bases, leaving 5 bases of the junction unmatched. CDR3 nucleotides: TGTGCCAGCAGTTTACCGCTAGCGGGAGGGACAGAGACCCAGTACTTC. Amino acids: CASSLPLAGGTETQYF. The full variable domain, in which reference TRBV28 and TRBJ2-5 provide the parts outside the CDR3, is DVKVTQSSRYLVKRTGEKVFLECVQDMDHENMFWYRQDPGLGLRLIYFSYDVKMKEKGDIPEGYSVSREKKERFSLILESASTNQTSMYLCASSLPLAGGTETQYFGPGTRLLVL.

J is TRBJ2-3 and V is TRBV6-1; tentative D call: TRBD1 (5 bases). The CDR3 spans 16 residues. V was pared by 6 bases and J by 0 bases, with 16 bases between. CDR1 and CDR2 (germline): MNHNS, SASEGT. The CDR3: CASSRDSTPSTDTQYF. The DNA of the CDR3 is TGTGCCAGCAGCAGAGACAGTACACCTAGCACAGATACGCAGTATTTT.

There are a few counts of this clonotype. The chain combines TRBV3-1 with TRBJ1-1, with 7 bases identical to TRBD1. J was trimmed by 0 bases and V by 0 bases; bases with no gene match: 10. The germline V gene encodes CDR1 LGHDT and CDR2 YNNKEL (reference sequence). The CDR3 loop spans 18 amino acids. In nucleotides, the CDR3 is TGTGCCAGCAGCCAAGAGGTTGGGCAGACAGGGATGAACACTGAAGCTTTCTTT. It yields the protein CASSQEVGQTGMNTEAFF.

The genes are TRBV29-1 and TRBJ2-1, with D possibly being TRBD2 (6 bases). Per germline, CDR1 SQVTM and CDR2 ANQGSEA. The CDR3 is made up of 11 amino acids. The V end was cut by 5 bases, the J end by 4 bases, with 6 bases between. The CDR3 DNA reads as TGCAGCGTTCTAGCGTACAATGAGCAGTTCTTC. It translates to CSVLAYNEQFF.

The V call is TRBV5-1, the J call TRBJ1-5, with D hard to call. Germline V CDR1 and CDR2: SGHRS, YFSETQ. The CDR3 consists of 14 residues. The V end lost 4 bases, the J end lost 3 bases, and 11 bases lay between the germline ends. In DNA, the CDR3 is TGCGCCAGCAGCGCCGACCCTAACAATCAGCCCCAGCATTTT. This codes for CASSADPNNQPQHF.

This clonotype was found many times. The chain joins TRBV28 to TRBJ1-1; no clear D gene. V was pared by 3 bases and J by 11 bases, with 13 bases between. This CDR3 has 12 residues. Germline assignment: CDR1 MDHEN and CDR2 SYDVKM. In DNA form, the CDR3 reads TGTGCCAGCAGTTTTAGCACAGAGGCGGCTTTCTTT. Its protein product is CASSFSTEAAFF.

This clonotype occurred a few times. The CDR3 spells CASSLGTVYTDTQYF. Here the CDR3 DNA reads TGCGCCAGCAGCTTGGGGACTGTTTACACAGATACGCAGTATTTT. The gene calls are TRBV5-1 and TRBJ2-3, with D perhaps matching TRBD2 (5 bases). Trimming pared 0 bases from V and 2 bases from J, leaving 10 bases between. Looked up from germline, CDR1 is SGHRS and CDR2 is YFSETQ. This CDR3 has 15 residues.

This clonotype has at least ten counts. J is TRBJ1-2 and V is TRBV10-3; TRBD1 aligns across 7 bases. Germline lookup yields CDR1 ENHRY and CDR2 SYGVKD. The CDR3 is made up of 13 amino acids. Losses at the gene ends were 6 bases for V and 6 bases for J; bases not matched to a gene: 7. This CDR3 reads CAIRPGQINGYTF. The CDR3 DNA sequence: TGTGCCATCAGACCGGGACAGATTAATGGCTACACCTTC.

The CDR3 loop reads CASSDMGADTQYF. The CDR3 bases are TGTGCCAGCAGTGATATGGGGGCAGATACGCAGTATTTT. The V call is TRBV2, the J call TRBJ2-3, with D perhaps TRBD1 or TRBD2 (5 bases each). CDR1 and CDR2 (germline): SNHLY, FYNNEI. V was clipped by 3 bases and J by 4 bases, with 8 bases between them. This CDR3 is 13 amino acids long. The variable domain in full, completed from reference TRBV2 and TRBJ2-3, reads EPEVTQTPSHQVTQMGQEVILRCVPISNHLYFYWYRQILGQKVEFLVSFYNNEISEKSEIFDDQFSVERPDGSNFTLKIRSTKLEDSAMYFCASSDMGADTQYFGPGTRLTVL.